These T cell receptor beta chains were read from a single sample in a study of shared clonotypes between healthy human individuals. Clones were sequenced by immunoSEQ multiplex PCR, and TCRdb holds only the in-frame ones, with some missing. The repertoire holds about 670,000 clones, with 72% as singletons. Sequenced: memory CD4+ T cells sorted from blood. Receptor source: a young woman in good health. Each CDR3 is given with its conserved first and last residue. The D gene is left open where the match is weak. The size of a clone is reported for some rows only, either as once, few or many, or as a class for expanded clones.

clone_size	v_call	j_call	d_call	cdr3_nt	cdr3_aa
.	TRBV14	TRBJ2-6	.	TGTGCCAGCAGCCAAGAAGTTCCCGTCTCTGGGGCCAACGTCCTGACTTTC	CASSQEVPVSGANVLTF
once	TRBV7-9	TRBJ2-1	.	TGTGCCAGCAGCTCTACAGGGATTGAGCAGTTCTTC	CASSSTGIEQFF
once	TRBV11-2	TRBJ2-7	.	TGTGCCAGCAGCACCCGACAGGACTCCTACGAGCAGTACTTC	CASSTRQDSYEQYF
.	TRBV28	TRBJ2-2	.	TGTGCCAGCAGTCCCCGTTGGGGATGGGACACCGGGGAGCTGTTTTTT	CASSPRWGWDTGELFF
few	TRBV19	TRBJ1-5	.	TGTGCCAGTAGTATGAGGTACAGGGACAATCAGCCCCAGCATTTT	CASSMRYRDNQPQHF
.	TRBV28	TRBJ2-1	.	TGTGCCAGCAGTTTACCCCAGTCCCGCCAAGGGTACTACAATGAGCAGTTCTTC	CASSLPQSRQGYYNEQFF
.	TRBV29-1	TRBJ2-3	.	TGCAGCGTTGAAGAGGTTTTCGTTAGCACAGATACGCAGTATTTT	CSVEEVFVSTDTQYF
.	TRBV6-5	TRBJ1-2	TRBD1	TGTGCCAGCCGGGACAGGAAGTTTGGCTACACCTTC	CASRDRKFGYTF
.	TRBV11-3	TRBJ2-3	.	TGTGCCAGCAGCTTAGGGCACGGGACTTCCACAGATACGCAGTATTTT	CASSLGHGTSTDTQYF
few	TRBV18	TRBJ2-7	TRBD2	TGTGCCAGCTCACGAGGACTAGCGGGAGAGATCTACGAGCAGTACTTC	CASSRGLAGEIYEQYF
.	TRBV10-3	TRBJ2-1	.	TGTGCCATCAGTGGAGCCGGGACCGCGGGCAATGAGCAGTTCTTC	CAISGAGTAGNEQFF
.	TRBV7-9	TRBJ1-3	TRBD1	TGTGCCAGCAGCTTTGTACCGACTGCAAGGGACAGGGGGTTGGTCACCATATATTTT	CASSFVPTARDRGLVTIYF
once	TRBV30	TRBJ2-1	.	TGTGCCTGGAGTCCAGGGGGGGGGAACAATGAGCAGTTCTTC	CAWSPGGGNNEQFF
.	TRBV5-6	TRBJ1-4	.	TGTGCCAGCAGCGTCCAGGGGAAGTATAATGAAAAACTGTTTTTT	CASSVQGKYNEKLFF
.	TRBV5-1	TRBJ2-1	.	TGCGCCAGCAGCTTGGATTCGGGGTCCTACAATGAGCAGTTCTTC	CASSLDSGSYNEQFF
.	TRBV27	TRBJ1-1	TRBD1	TGTGCCAGCAAGGGACAGCCGAACACTGAAGCTTTCTTT	CASKGQPNTEAFF
.	TRBV9	TRBJ2-1	TRBD2	TGTGCCAGCAGCGTATCTAGCGGGAGCCACAATGAGCAGTTCTTC	CASSVSSGSHNEQFF
many	TRBV7-9	TRBJ2-6	.	TGTGCCAGCAGGGCGAGCTCTGGGGCCAACGTCCTGACTTTC	CASRASSGANVLTF
.	TRBV5-6	TRBJ1-2	.	TGTGCCAGCAGCTTGTCAGGAGATGGCTACACCTTC	CASSLSGDGYTF
.	TRBV28	TRBJ2-3	.	TGTGCCAGCAGTTTTAGCGAGATCCTAGATACGCAGTATTTT	CASSFSEILDTQYF
once	TRBV27	TRBJ2-3	TRBD2	TGTGCCAGCAGTTTATACGGCGGGGGGGGCACAGATACGCAGTATTTT	CASSLYGGGGTDTQYF
.	TRBV11-2	TRBJ2-2	.	TGTGCCAGCAGCTTAGTCCAAACGAACACCGGGGAGCTGTTTTTT	CASSLVQTNTGELFF
.	TRBV27	TRBJ2-1	TRBD2	TGTGCCAGCAGTTATCTAGCGGGAAACAATGAGCAGTTCTTC	CASSYLAGNNEQFF
.	TRBV11-3	TRBJ2-1	.	TGTGCCAGCAGCGCCGGCGAAGGGAATGAGCAGTTCTTC	CASSAGEGNEQFF
.	TRBV6-5	TRBJ2-1	TRBD1	TGTGCCAGCAGCAGGACAGGGGGCCCCTACAATGAGCAGTTCTTC	CASSRTGGPYNEQFF
.	TRBV30	TRBJ2-3	TRBD2	TGTGCCTGGAGGGGTACTAGCGGGAACACAGATACGCAGTATTTT	CAWRGTSGNTDTQYF
.	TRBV19	TRBJ2-1	TRBD2	TGTGCCAGTAGTAATAGCGGGAGGGCCTACAATGAGCAGTTCTTC	CASSNSGRAYNEQFF
.	TRBV28	TRBJ1-5	.	TGTGCCAGCAGTTTAATGGACCCCGTCCAGCCCCAGCATTTT	CASSLMDPVQPQHF
.	TRBV30	TRBJ1-5	.	TGTGCCTGGAGTGACGAGGGGGTGCGCAATCAGCCCCAGCATTTT	CAWSDEGVRNQPQHF
.	TRBV9	TRBJ2-5	.	TGTGCCAGCAGCGTAGGTGGGGGGCACGAGACCCAGTACTTC	CASSVGGGHETQYF
.	TRBV18	TRBJ1-1	.	TGTGCCAGCTCACCAATCTGGGCGATGGACACTGAAGCTTTCTTT	CASSPIWAMDTEAFF
.	TRBV4-1	TRBJ2-2	.	TGCGCCAGCAGCCAAGTCGGGATGGGGGAGCTGTTTTTT	CASSQVGMGELFF
.	TRBV10-2	TRBJ2-3	TRBD2	TGCGCCAGCAGTGGCCCGTCGACTAGCGGGTCTAGCACAGATACGCAGTATTTT	CASSGPSTSGSSTDTQYF
.	TRBV6-6	TRBJ2-1	.	TGTGCCAGCAGGCCGGGCCAGAACCACAATGAGCAGTTCTTC	CASRPGQNHNEQFF